This is a list of T cell receptor beta chains from one sample in a study of blood T cells in healthy people across ages. MiXCR, run by TCRdb on the 5' RACE reads, gives a single entry per CDR3 protein. Of around 500,000 distinct CDR3 sequences detected, around 48% appear once; the ten largest clones hold just under 25%. Sequencing used blood. Receptor source: a man older than 75 in good health. Both conserved end residues are part of each CDR3. D genes are given only for firm matches. Not every row has a clone size; where given, it reads once, few, many or a size class.

j_gene	v_gene	abundance	d_gene	CDR3nt	CDR3aa
TRBJ1-2	TRBV30	NA	NA	TGTGCTCACCGAGGGGCTAACTATGGCTACACCTTC	CAHRGANYGYTF
TRBJ2-4	TRBV20-1	few	NA	TGCAGTGCTAGAGATCTCGGTGGGGACGCCAAAAACATTCAGTACTTC	CSARDLGGDAKNIQYF
TRBJ2-5	TRBV20-1	NA	NA	TGCAGTGCTAGTAAACAGCAAGAGACCCGGTACTTC	CSASKQQETRYF
TRBJ2-3	TRBV29-1	NA	TRBD1	TGCAGCGTTAGACAGGGAGTAACAGATACGCAGTATTTT	CSVRQGVTDTQYF
TRBJ1-1	TRBV3-1	NA	NA	TGTGCCAGCAGCTGGTGGAGGAACACTGAAGCTTTCTTT	CASSWWRNTEAFF
TRBJ1-2	TRBV28	NA	TRBD1	TGTGCCAGCAGGACCCGGGACAGGGCCAACTATGGCTACACCTTC	CASRTRDRANYGYTF
TRBJ2-1	TRBV30	few	NA	TGTGCCTGGAGTGTACACGGGAATGAGCAGTTCTTC	CAWSVHGNEQFF
TRBJ2-1	TRBV20-1	NA	NA	TGCAGTGCTAGAGTCCCGCGAGGGGGGCTAGGCAATGAGCAGTTCTTC	CSARVPRGGLGNEQFF
TRBJ2-1	TRBV20-1	NA	TRBD1	TGCAGTGCTAGAGATGAGGGACAGGGTGACAATGAGCAGTTCTTC	CSARDEGQGDNEQFF
TRBJ2-3	TRBV6-6	many	NA	TGTGCCAGCGGGCCCGAATTCACAGATACGCAGTATTTT	CASGPEFTDTQYF
TRBJ1-2	TRBV25-1	NA	TRBD1	TGTGCCAGCAGTGAACCCGGACAGGGCGGTATCTATGGCTACACCTTC	CASSEPGQGGIYGYTF
TRBJ2-7	TRBV7-2	few	TRBD2	TGTGCCAGCAGCTCCAGACTAGCGGGGACAAGCTCCTACGAGCAGTACTTC	CASSSRLAGTSSYEQYF
TRBJ2-7	TRBV20-1	NA	TRBD2	TGCAGTGCTAGGTCCCCCGGGACTAGTTCCCGCGAGCAGTACTTC	CSARSPGTSSREQYF
TRBJ2-1	TRBV6-2/TRBV6-3	NA	TRBD1	TGTGCCAGCAGTTACTACTACCCGGGACAGGGTACCGATGAGCAGTTCTTC	CASSYYYPGQGTDEQFF
TRBJ2-3	TRBV5-1	few	NA	TGCGCCAGCAGCCTATCCAGGGGAGGGGCCACAGATACGCAGTATTTT	CASSLSRGGATDTQYF
TRBJ2-7	TRBV21-1	NA	NA	TGTGCCAGCAGCAAACCCGGGCAGAGGAGATTCTACGAGCAGTACTTC	CASSKPGQRRFYEQYF
TRBJ1-2	TRBV3-1	NA	TRBD1	TGTGCCAGCAGCCAGGAGGGGGGACAGATCTATGGCTACACCTTC	CASSQEGGQIYGYTF
TRBJ1-2	TRBV7-9	many	NA	TGTGCCAGCAGCCCCATGGACTATGGCTACACCTTC	CASSPMDYGYTF
TRBJ2-7	TRBV5-1	NA	NA	TGCGCCAGCAGCTTTACCATAGCGAGTGGGGGACATGAGCAGTACTTC	CASSFTIASGGHEQYF
TRBJ1-1	TRBV28	NA	TRBD1	TGTGCCAGCAGTTCCGGGACAGGGGAGGAGAACACTGAAGCTTTCTTT	CASSSGTGEENTEAFF
TRBJ2-7	TRBV20-1	NA	TRBD2	TGCAGTGCTAGGGGGACTAGCGGGCCGGAAAACTACGAGCAGTACTTC	CSARGTSGPENYEQYF
TRBJ1-6	TRBV14	NA	NA	TGTGCCAGCAGCCAAGCGCTTGGCAGGGGAAATTCACCTCTCCACTTT	CASSQALGRGNSPLHF
TRBJ2-1	TRBV7-9	NA	TRBD2	TGTGCCAGCAGCACGACTAGCGGGAGGGTGGGGTTCTTC	CASSTTSGRVGFF
TRBJ2-5	TRBV7-9	many	TRBD1	TGTGCCAGCAGCCCGAGCCGACAGGGGACCCAAGAGACCCAGTACTTC	CASSPSRQGTQETQYF
TRBJ2-3	TRBV12-5	few	NA	TGTGCTAGTGGTTTAAACGACGGGTCAGATACGCAGTATTTT	CASGLNDGSDTQYF
TRBJ2-5	TRBV2	NA	TRBD1	TGTGCCAGCAGTGACCCGACCGGGACAGGGGGCGGGACCCAGTACTTC	CASSDPTGTGGGTQYF
TRBJ2-2	TRBV5-5	NA	NA	TGTGCCAGCAGCCCCTGGGGGAGAACGAACACCGGGGAGCTGTTTTTT	CASSPWGRTNTGELFF
TRBJ2-7	TRBV6-6	few	NA	TGTGCCAGCAGTTACGACCGTTCCACCTACGAGCAGTACTTC	CASSYDRSTYEQYF
TRBJ2-7	TRBV29-1	few	TRBD2	TGCAGCGTTGCCCGGGGACTAGCGAGCTACGAGCAGTACTTC	CSVARGLASYEQYF
TRBJ2-2	TRBV7-2	NA	TRBD2	TGTGCCAGCAGCCCCCCGGGGCTAGCGGGACGAACCGGGGAGCTGTTTTTT	CASSPPGLAGRTGELFF